These T cell receptor beta chains were read from a single sample in a study of shared clonotypes between healthy human individuals. Repertoires were generated with immunoSEQ multiplex PCR, while TCRdb's copy carries only in-frame clones and drops some. In the table there are 450,000 to 600,000 clones, approximately 85% of which are singletons. Sequenced sample: PBMCs. These receptors were collected from a woman between 40 and 50 years old in good health. Some clones in this sample may be carry-over from other donors' samples. The CDR3 runs from the conserved cysteine through the conserved F or W. A D gene is named only where the DNA matches it firmly. Rows give clone size only sometimes, using once, few, many, or a class for an expanded clone.

j_gene	len	abundance	d_gene	v_gene	CDR3aa	CDR3nt
TRBJ2-3	14	-	-	TRBV2	CASNRQAITDTQYF	TGTGCCAGCAATCGACAGGCCATCACAGATACGCAGTATTTT
TRBJ1-1	14	-	-	TRBV9	CASSADVTGTEAFF	TGTGCCAGCAGCGCGGATGTTACGGGCACTGAAGCTTTCTTT
TRBJ2-2	14	-	-	TRBV4-3	CASSQAASTGELFF	TGCGCCAGCAGCCAGGCGGCGAGTACCGGGGAGCTGTTTTTT
TRBJ2-2	17	-	-	TRBV28	CASSRYSELANTGELFF	TGTGCCAGCAGCCGCTATTCAGAACTAGCGAACACCGGGGAGCTGTTTTTT
TRBJ2-5	16	-	TRBD1	TRBV5-1	CASSSGTGASQETQYF	TGCGCCAGCAGCTCAGGGACAGGGGCGTCGCAAGAGACCCAGTACTTC
TRBJ1-5	16	few	TRBD1	TRBV11-2	CASSSLPGQSHQPQHF	TGTGCCAGCAGCTCCTTACCGGGACAGTCCCATCAGCCCCAGCATTTT
TRBJ2-5	13	-	-	TRBV7-9	CASRATLAGTQYF	TGTGCCAGCAGGGCCACCCTGGCAGGAACCCAGTACTTC
TRBJ2-7	12	-	-	TRBV2	CASSGPDYEQYF	TGTGCCAGCAGTGGTCCAGACTACGAGCAGTACTTC
TRBJ2-1	15	-	TRBD2	TRBV12-5	CASGLGGSVFGGQFF	TGTGCTAGTGGTTTGGGCGGGAGTGTGTTCGGTGGGCAGTTCTTC
TRBJ2-1	15	-	-	TRBV9	CASSVDPLGDNEQFF	TGTGCCAGCAGCGTAGACCCTCTAGGTGACAATGAGCAGTTCTTC
TRBJ1-2	12	-	-	TRBV19	CASSLSRYGYTF	TGTGCCAGTAGTCTCAGCAGATATGGCTACACCTTC
TRBJ2-7	16	once	TRBD2	TRBV7-2	CASSQTLAGGPHEQYF	TGTGCCAGCAGCCAAACTCTAGCGGGAGGGCCGCACGAGCAGTACTTC
TRBJ2-7	15	-	-	TRBV7-2	CASSLVPGVGYEQYF	TGTGCCAGCAGCTTAGTACCGGGAGTGGGGTACGAGCAGTACTTC
TRBJ1-2	11	-	-	TRBV28	CASSRTRGYTF	TGTGCCAGCAGCCGAACTCGGGGCTACACCTTC